What follows describes a single T cell receptor (beta chain). The antigen remains undetermined. In germline, CDR1 is MNHNY, CDR2 SVGAGI (reference sequence). Trimming pared 1 base from V and 1 base from J, leaving 13 bases between. The CDR3 loop spans 16 amino acids. The sample is drawn from a study of T cells in localized non-small cell lung cancer. Findings of the study overall: Uninvolved adjacent lung had higher T cell clonality than tumor and all other tissues. Adjacent lung had a median approximately 57 of the 100 largest tumor clones. Elevated blood T cell density was associated with longer overall survival. One tumor region alone was sequenced, and heterogeneity therefore remains possible.

Sequencing was performed with immunoSEQ multiplex PCR; in TCRdb, only in-frame clones are kept and a portion is missing. The sample yields about 40,000 clones, about 88% seen once. Material: peripheral blood, obtained before any cancer treatment. The sequence was obtained from a man aged 18-55 years with stage I lung adenocarcinoma. The rearrangement links TRBV6-6 to TRBJ2-5; weak D call: TRBD2 (6 bases). DNA for the CDR3: TGTGCCAGCAGTTACTTTCAGCGGGCCACCCAAGAGACCCAGTACTTC. Amino acids: CASSYFQRATQETQYF.